Listed here are 8 T cell receptor beta chains from one sample, sequenced in a study of blood T cell repertoires in COVID-19. Repertoires were generated with immunoSEQ multiplex PCR, while TCRdb's copy carries only in-frame clones and drops some. The sample records some 250,000 clones, about 70% being singletons. The sample comprised peripheral blood. These TCRs come from a woman older than 75 with acute or convalescent COVID-19.

The gene calls are TRBV5-1 and TRBJ1-2; weak D call: TRBD1 (6 bases). The CDR3 totals 14 residues. Trimming removed 3 bases from V and 4 bases from J, with 13 bases in between. Per germline, CDR1 SGHRS and CDR2 YFSETQ. In DNA form, the CDR3 reads TGCGCCAGCAGCTGGGGGCCCGGAAGCTATGGCTACACCTTC. This codes for CASSWGPGSYGYTF.

This sequence joins TRBV5-1 and TRBJ2-1; D is possibly TRBD1 (7 bases). This CDR3 comprises 14 residues. From germline, CDR1 is SGHRS and CDR2 YFSETQ. The ends were cut back, 4 bases at V and 5 bases at J, with 13 bases in the middle. CDR3: CASSAGQWNNEQFF. Here the CDR3 DNA reads TGCGCCAGCAGCGCGGGACAGTGGAACAATGAGCAGTTCTTC.

The V and J genes are TRBV5-1 and TRBJ2-2, with TRBD2 matching over 7 bases. This CDR3 region has 15 residues. Germline V gives CDR1 SGHRS, CDR2 YFSETQ. Trimming took 0 bases from V and 5 from J; bases not matched to a gene: 4. This chain's CDR3 is CASSLGGRGTGELFF. The CDR3, as DNA: TGCGCCAGCAGCTTGGGCGGGAGAGGAACCGGGGAGCTGTTTTTT.

This clone was seen only once. The rearrangement links TRBV11-1 to TRBJ2-7; 14 bases match TRBD2. The CDR3 is 14 residues long. The J segment lost 2 bases and the V segment lost 6 bases, leaving 0 bases of the junction unmatched. CDR1 is SGHAT and CDR2 is FQDESV in the germline V gene (reference sequence). The DNA of the CDR3 is TGTGCCAGCAGGACTAGCGGGGGGGCCTACGAGCAGTACTTC. As protein: CASRTSGGAYEQYF.

The rearrangement links TRBV6-5 to TRBJ1-2; 7 bases align to TRBD1. This CDR3 region has 14 residues. Germline values: CDR1 MNHEY, CDR2 SVGAGI. The junction had 13 bases not matched to a gene; V was cut back by 2 bases and J by 13 bases. DNA of the CDR3: TGTGCCAGCAGTTACAACCAAGGGGGCGGATTAGCCACCTTC. Translating gives CASSYNQGGGLATF.

This clone was observed many times. J is TRBJ1-4 and V is TRBV5-1; 9 nucleotides line up with TRBD1. V lost 4 bases and J lost 8; bases outside the gene matches: 9. CDR3 size: 15 residues. Germline V gene lookup returns CDR1 SGHRS and CDR2 YFSETQ. This chain's CDR3 is CASSKGQGIGEKLFF. CDR3 nucleotides: TGCGCCAGCAGCAAGGGACAGGGAATAGGGGAAAAACTGTTTTTT.

The V call is TRBV3-1 (or the pseudogene TRBV3-2), the J call TRBJ2-1; 12 bases are shared with TRBD2. In germline, CDR1 is LGHDT, CDR2 YNNKEL (reference sequence). The J segment lost 9 bases and the V segment lost 1 base, leaving 4 bases of the junction unmatched. The CDR3 sequence is 15 residues long. The CDR3 DNA is TGTGCCAGCAGCCAAGGACTAGCGGGGGTCGCTGAGCAGTTCTTC. It yields the protein CASSQGLAGVAEQFF.

This chain links TRBV5-6 with TRBJ2-5; 8 bases map to TRBD2. V was pared by 3 bases and J by 4 bases, with 8 bases of the junction left unmatched. Germline V gene lookup returns CDR1 SGHDT and CDR2 YYEEEE. The CDR3 extends over 15 amino acids. The CDR3 is CASSSIRGGRETQYF. In DNA form, the CDR3 reads TGTGCCAGCAGCTCGATTCGGGGGGGTAGAGAGACCCAGTACTTC. Full variable domain (outside the CDR3, taken from reference TRBV5-6 and TRBJ2-5): DAGVTQSPTHLIKTRGQQVTLRCSPKSGHDTVSWYQQALGQGPQFIFQYYEEEERQRGNFPDRFSGHQFPNYSSELNVNALLLGDSALYLCASSSIRGGRETQYFGPGTRLLVL.